Below are 29 T cell receptor beta chains sequenced from a single sample in a study of shared clonotypes between healthy human individuals. Libraries were prepared by immunoSEQ multiplex PCR; TCRdb keeps only in-frame clonotypes and omits some of them. In the table there are about 110,000 clones, around 68% of which are singletons. Source material: memory CD8+ T cells sorted from blood. Regarding subset: CD45RO+ cells pooled with CCR7-negative TemRA cells. These receptors came from a woman in her 30s in good health.

The rearrangement links TRBV5-1 to TRBJ2-3; D may be TRBD2 (5 bases). Germline values: CDR1 SGHRS, CDR2 YFSETQ. The length of the CDR3 is 13 residues. Trimming took 2 bases from V and 3 from J, leaving 7 bases between them. This CDR3 is CASSFGRTDTQYF. In DNA form, the CDR3 reads TGCGCCAGCAGCTTTGGGAGAACAGATACGCAGTATTTT.

This clone was observed a handful of times. The chain combines TRBV6-5 with TRBJ1-1; 8 bases align to TRBD1. The CDR3 loop spans 14 amino acids. The germline V gene encodes CDR1 MNHEY and CDR2 SVGAGI. The V and J ends lost 5 bases and 1 base, in that order; junction bases with no gene match: 3. CDR3 protein: CASSQGQANTEAFF. CDR3 bases: TGTGCCAGCAGTCAGGGACAGGCGAACACTGAAGCTTTCTTT.

The rearrangement joins TRBV29-1 to TRBJ2-3; D perhaps matches TRBD2 (5 bases). The CDR3 covers 15 residues. V lost 4 bases and J lost 0, with 14 bases in between. CDR1 SQVTM and CDR2 ANQGSEA come from the germline V gene. Written as DNA, the CDR3 is TGCAGCGTTGTGTTAGCGTCTGCTAGCACAGATACGCAGTATTTT. Its translation: CSVVLASASTDTQYF.

The chain carries TRBV25-1 and TRBJ2-7, with D uncertain. This CDR3 has 11 residues. The V gene lost 5 bases and the J gene lost 5 bases, with 7 bases spanning the gap. Per germline, CDR1 MGHDK and CDR2 SYGVNS. CDR3 nucleotides: TGTGCCAGCAGTTATGCGAACGAGCAGTACTTC. Amino acids: CASSYANEQYF.

The genes are TRBV2 and TRBJ2-2; TRBD2 matches 8 bases. Trimming at V came to 3 bases and at J to 6 bases, leaving 3 bases not matched to a gene. The CDR3 spans 14 residues. Looked up from germline, CDR1 is SNHLY and CDR2 is FYNNEI. For the CDR3, the DNA is TGTGCCAGCAGTGACGGGAGGGCCTCCGGGGAGCTGTTTTTT. It yields the protein CASSDGRASGELFF. Using reference TRBV2 and TRBJ2-2 for the parts outside the CDR3, the full variable domain is EPEVTQTPSHQVTQMGQEVILRCVPISNHLYFYWYRQILGQKVEFLVSFYNNEISEKSEIFDDQFSVERPDGSNFTLKIRSTKLEDSAMYFCASSDGRASGELFFGEGSRLTVL.

The chain recombines TRBV2 with TRBJ2-3; 7 bases are shared with TRBD2. CDR1 is SNHLY, CDR2 FYNNEI, per germline. The trim removed 2 bases at V and 4 bases at J, leaving 12 bases unmatched. This CDR3 spans 17 amino acids. The CDR3 protein is CASSESASGLRSDTQYF. CDR3 coding DNA: TGTGCCAGCAGTGAATCGGCTAGCGGCCTAAGATCAGATACGCAGTATTTT.

V is TRBV5-6 and J is TRBJ2-1, with 8 positions matching TRBD2. The V gene end was trimmed by 4 bases and the J gene end by 3 bases; junction bases not matched to a gene: 6. Germline V gives CDR1 SGHDT, CDR2 YYEEEE. The CDR3 sequence is 15 residues long. CDR3 protein: CASSQAGEGYNEQFF. DNA of the CDR3: TGTGCCAGCAGCCAAGCGGGAGAAGGCTACAATGAGCAGTTCTTC.

The CDR3: CASGRYGYTF. The CDR3 coding sequence is TGTGCCAGCGGACGCTATGGCTACACCTTC. The V gene is TRBV7-9, the J gene TRBJ1-2; D is unresolved. The CDR3 runs to 10 residues. Germline CDR1 is SEHNR and CDR2 is FQNEAQ (reference sequence). Trimming removed 8 bases at V and 4 bases at J, with 5 bases between.

J is TRBJ2-1 and V is TRBV27, with D possibly matching TRBD2 (6 bases). There are 14 residues in the CDR3. In germline, CDR1 is MNHEY, CDR2 SMNVEV (reference sequence). V lost 3 bases, J lost 5 bases, and 11 bases lay in between. CDR3 coding DNA: TGTGCCAGCAGTTTTAACGGGAGAGACAATGAGCAGTTCTTC. Protein product: CASSFNGRDNEQFF.

This rearrangement joins TRBV9 to TRBJ1-1; no definite D call. Trimming stripped 0 bases from V and 4 bases from J, with 13 bases between. Per the germline V gene, CDR1 is SGDLS and CDR2 is YYNGEE. There are 15 residues in the CDR3. The DNA of the CDR3 is TGTGCCAGCAGCGTAGTTCTAGCCTTTGCCACTGAAGCTTTCTTT. Translated, it gives CASSVVLAFATEAFF.

The genes are TRBV11-3 and TRBJ2-7, with TRBD2 identical over 7 bases. This CDR3 has 14 residues. The germline gives CDR1 SGHNT, CDR2 YENEEA. V trimming: 9 bases; J trimming: 8 bases; junction bases outside the gene matches: 16. CDR3 sequence: CASLKRGRHVKQYF. CDR3 DNA: TGTGCCAGTCTTAAGCGGGGTCGGCATGTGAAGCAGTACTTC.

The chain employs TRBV6-5 and TRBJ2-2, with no clear D. From germline, CDR1 is MNHEY and CDR2 SVGAGI. V was pared by 2 bases and J by 5 bases, with 9 bases between. The CDR3 is 14 residues long. CDR3 region: CASSYNGLTGELFF. CDR3 sequence (DNA): TGTGCCAGCAGTTACAATGGGCTAACCGGGGAGCTGTTTTTT.

V and J are TRBV11-2 and TRBJ2-5; 7 nucleotides agree with TRBD1. The length of the CDR3 is 17 residues. V shed 5 bases, J shed 5 bases, and the junction held 17 bases outside the gene matches. Germline V lookup: CDR1 SGHAT, CDR2 FQNNGV. The CDR3 sequence is CASSARQTSRGRETQYF. The CDR3 DNA reads TGTGCCAGCAGCGCGCGCCAGACATCGAGGGGGCGGGAGACCCAGTACTTC.

The gene calls are TRBV28 and TRBJ1-5; D uncertain. Trimming took 5 bases from V and 7 from J, leaving 12 bases between them. The length of the CDR3 is 13 residues. Germline V gene data show CDR1 as MDHEN and CDR2 as SYDVKM. The CDR3 DNA sequence: TGTGCCAGCAGTCTCGAGGACTCGCAGCCCCAGCATTTT. This sequence encodes CASSLEDSQPQHF.

This chain links TRBV4-1 with TRBJ2-7; possible D gene TRBD1, 6 bases. There are 15 residues in the CDR3. CDR1 and CDR2 (germline): MGHRA, YSYEKL. Trimming pared 3 bases from V and 7 bases from J, leaving 19 bases between. The CDR3 nucleotides read TGCGCCAGCAGCCAGTTACAGGGTGTTCGGCGAGAGCAGTACTTC. The encoded protein is CASSQLQGVRREQYF.

The J gene is TRBJ2-1, the V gene TRBV6-5; D unclear. Between the trimmed V and J ends, which lost 4 bases and 6 bases, there was a span of 16 bases. Germline V gene data show CDR1 as MNHEY and CDR2 as SVGAGI. CDR3 size: 15 residues. The chain's CDR3 is CASSSDTYPGNEQFF. DNA for the CDR3: TGTGCCAGCAGTTCCGACACCTATCCGGGCAATGAGCAGTTCTTC.

V and J are TRBV5-6 and TRBJ2-2, with D perhaps TRBD2 (6 bases). V shed 0 bases and J shed 4 bases, with 10 bases lying between them. This CDR3 is 15 amino acids long. Germline CDR1 and CDR2: SGHDT and YYEEEE. CDR3: CASSLGQGLTGELFF. The CDR3 DNA reads TGTGCCAGCAGCTTGGGCCAGGGACTCACCGGGGAGCTGTTTTTT.

This clone was recorded at least ten times. The chain links TRBV4-2 to TRBJ2-3; D remains ambiguous. V lost 3 bases to trimming and J lost 3 bases, with 13 bases between them. Per the germline V gene, CDR1 is LGHNA and CDR2 is YNFKEQ. The CDR3 consists of 15 residues. DNA of the CDR3: TGTGCCAGCAGCCAGAGTCAGTCTATAACAGATACGCAGTATTTT. It encodes CASSQSQSITDTQYF.

The chain employs TRBV7-9 and TRBJ2-4, with 7 bases that match TRBD1. The CDR3 length is 17 residues. Germline CDR1 SEHNR, CDR2 FQNEAQ (reference sequence). The trim removed 4 bases at V and 2 bases at J, leaving 11 bases unmatched. As DNA, the CDR3 is TGTGCCAGCAGCTCAATTAGCGTCAGGGGGACCAAAAACATTCAGTACTTC. Translating it yields CASSSISVRGTKNIQYF.

CDR3 coding DNA: TGTGCCAGCAGCGCGACCGGGACAGACACGAAGGGGCAGTACTTC. Its protein is CASSATGTDTKGQYF. The chain has TRBV7-9 and TRBJ2-7; 7 positions agree with TRBD1. V gave up 5 bases and J gave up 9 bases; unmatched junction bases: 16. The germline V gene encodes CDR1 SEHNR and CDR2 FQNEAQ (reference sequence). CDR3 length: 15 residues.

By share, this clone counts as medium-sized (0.01 to 0.1%). V and J are TRBV4-2 and TRBJ2-1; 7 nucleotides agree with TRBD2. The CDR3 totals 17 residues. Germline assignment: CDR1 LGHNA and CDR2 YNFKEQ. With V trimmed by 0 bases and J by 9 bases, 14 bases remained unmatched. Here the CDR3 reads CASSQDQSGAPSSEQFF. The CDR3 region has the DNA TGTGCCAGCAGCCAAGATCAGAGCGGGGCCCCATCGTCTGAGCAGTTCTTC.

The chain joins TRBV5-4 to TRBJ1-2; maybe TRBD1 (6 bases). V was cut by 5 bases and J by 6 bases, with 14 bases left in between. Germline CDR1 SGHNT, CDR2 YYREEE (reference sequence). This CDR3 region has 13 residues. This CDR3 reads CASRMGGLDGYTF. CDR3 coding DNA: TGTGCCAGCAGGATGGGGGGGCTAGATGGCTACACCTTC.

This chain uses TRBV19 with TRBJ1-2, with no clear D. V was trimmed by 5 bases and J by 8 bases, leaving 6 bases between them. Per the germline V gene, CDR1 is LNHDA and CDR2 is SQIVND (reference sequence). CDR3 length equals 10 residues. The CDR3 loop is CASSLGGYTF. Here the CDR3 DNA reads TGTGCCAGTAGTCTGGGAGGCTACACCTTC.

This clone was observed a handful of times. The J gene is TRBJ1-2, the V gene TRBV28; 10 bases fit TRBD1. CDR1 is MDHEN, CDR2 SYDVKM, per germline. CDR3 length: 15 residues. V gave up 4 bases and J gave up 4 bases; unmatched junction bases: 6. CDR3 sequence reads: CASSSGTGAVYGYTF. CDR3 DNA: TGTGCCAGCAGTTCCGGGACAGGGGCTGTCTATGGCTACACCTTC.

This chain joins TRBV6-6 and TRBJ2-7, with a weak D call TRBD1 (5 bases). Germline lookup yields CDR1 MNHNY and CDR2 SVGAGI (reference sequence). The V end was cut by 6 bases, the J end by 3 bases, with 12 bases between. The CDR3 is made up of 13 amino acids. The CDR3 spells CASSQGVRYEQYF. CDR3 nucleotide sequence: TGTGCCAGCAGCCAAGGGGTCCGCTACGAGCAGTACTTC.

CDR3 residues: CASSLPTSPGTAETQYF. In DNA form, the CDR3 reads TGTGCCAGCAGCCTACCTACCTCCCCCGGGACGGCAGAGACCCAGTACTTC. The chain is built from TRBV25-1 and TRBJ2-5, with D perhaps matching TRBD1 or TRBD2 (5 bases each). Germline CDR1 reads MGHDK; CDR2 reads SYGVNS. The CDR3 covers 17 residues. V was clipped by 6 bases and J by 4 bases, with 24 bases between them.

This clone was picked up many times. This rearrangement joins TRBV6-1 to TRBJ2-7; D unresolved. CDR1 MNHNS and CDR2 SASEGT come from the germline V gene. The length of the CDR3 is 13 residues. Trimming took off 2 bases at V and 3 bases at J, with 8 bases between the two ends. The CDR3 spells CASSENHGYEQYF. CDR3 DNA: TGTGCCAGCAGTGAAAATCATGGCTACGAGCAGTACTTC.

The genes are TRBV28 and TRBJ2-5; tentatively, D is TRBD2 (6 bases). The better agreement between TRBJ2-7 and the DNA end casts doubt on the J call. This CDR3 is 16 amino acids long. Germline values: CDR1 MDHEN, CDR2 SYDVKM. The CDR3 sequence: CASSRAWAGKSYEQYF. CDR3 bases: TGTGCCAGCAGTCGAGCCTGGGCGGGGAAATCCTACGAGCAGTACTTC.

This chain links TRBV28 with TRBJ2-1, with D uncertain. The CDR3 is made up of 11 amino acids. The V end lost 3 bases, the J end lost 10 bases, and 7 bases lay between the germline ends. Germline lookup yields CDR1 MDHEN and CDR2 SYDVKM. CDR3 protein: CASSFPKEQFF. Here the CDR3 DNA reads TGTGCCAGCAGTTTCCCCAAAGAGCAGTTCTTC. The complete variable domain, with remaining parts taken from reference TRBV28 and TRBJ2-1, reads DVKVTQSSRYLVKRTGEKVFLECVQDMDHENMFWYRQDPGLGLRLIYFSYDVKMKEKGDIPEGYSVSREKKERFSLILESASTNQTSMYLCASSFPKEQFFGPGTRLTVL.